The 31 T cell receptor beta chains presented below share a single source sample, sequenced in a study of response to subunit inactivated influenza vaccine. TCRdb re-analysed the RT-PCR reads in MiXCR, keeping a single row per CDR3 protein. The top ten clones hold around 12% of a sample with about 500,000 distinct CDR3 sequences, under 15% of them seen once. This sample comprised PBMCs from blood, obtained 40 to 50 days after vaccination. The receptor source for this set is a middle-aged man who received an inactivated influenza vaccine.

This clonotype was seen ten or more times. The V and J genes are TRBV12-3 or TRBV12-4 and TRBJ2-2, with unresolved D. Trimming took 3 bases from V and 6 from J, leaving 8 bases between them. The CDR3 extends over 13 amino acids. The chain's CDR3 is CASSLSQAGELFF. The DNA for the CDR3 is TGTGCCAGCAGTTTGAGTCAGGCCGGGGAGCTGTTTTTT.

Only a few counts were recorded for this clonotype. A read error may account for a junction end that differs from germline. The J gene is TRBJ1-6, the V gene TRBV11-2, with a tentative D call TRBD1 (5 bases). The CDR3 is made up of 17 amino acids. CDR1 is SGHAT and CDR2 is FQNNGV in the germline V gene. CDR3 amino acids: CASSLEFGTWGNSPLHF. The CDR3 DNA sequence: TGTGCCAGCAGCCTAGAATTTGGGACCTGGGGTAATTCACCCCTCCACTTT.

The J gene is TRBJ2-2, the V gene TRBV19, with TRBD1 matching 8 bases. There are 14 residues in the CDR3. Unmatched junction bases numbered 7, after V lost 7 bases and J lost 6 bases. Germline V gene data show CDR1 as LNHDA and CDR2 as SQIVND (reference sequence). CDR3 amino acids: CASTWTGKAGELFF. The CDR3 DNA reads as TGTGCCAGTACCTGGACAGGGAAGGCCGGGGAGCTGTTTTTT.

This clonotype was observed a handful of times. The chain combines TRBV7-9 with TRBJ2-3; weak D call: TRBD1 (5 bases). The CDR3 runs to 17 residues. V shed 2 bases and J shed 0 bases, with 15 bases lying between them. Germline V gene lookup returns CDR1 SEHNR and CDR2 FQNEAQ (reference sequence). The chain's CDR3 is CASSLNLPDTSTDTQYF. CDR3 nucleotide sequence: TGTGCCAGCAGCTTAAATTTGCCGGACACTAGCACAGATACGCAGTATTTT.

This clonotype was detected a few times. The rearrangement uses TRBV20-1 and TRBJ2-7; 8 positions agree with TRBD2. The V segment lost 4 bases and the J segment 2 bases; nucleotides outside the gene matches: 10. This CDR3 has 15 residues. Germline V gives CDR1 DFQATT, CDR2 SNEGSKA (reference sequence). CDR3 nucleotides: TGCAGTGCTAAAAACGCCTCGGGAGGGCCCTACGAGCAGTACTTC. This encodes CSAKNASGGPYEQYF.

This clonotype occurred many times. The J gene is TRBJ2-7, the V gene TRBV7-8; D is tentatively TRBD1 or TRBD2 (5 bases each). V lost 3 bases to trimming and J lost 5 bases, with 11 bases between them. The CDR3 loop spans 13 amino acids. The germline CDR1 and CDR2 sequences are SGHVS and FQNEAQ. The DNA for the CDR3 is TGTGCCAGCAGCTTTGCCAGGGAGCACGAGCAGTACTTC. Translation: CASSFAREHEQYF. The full variable domain, its missing parts supplied by reference TRBV7-8 and TRBJ2-7, is GAGVSQSPRYKVAKRGQDVALRCDPISGHVSLFWYQQALGQGPEFLTYFQNEAQLDKSGLPSDRFFAERPEGSVSTLKIQRTQQEDSAVYLCASSFAREHEQYFGPGTRLTVT.

The chain links TRBV7-2 to TRBJ2-2; 9 nucleotides align to TRBD2. Trimming removed 4 bases from V and 5 bases from J; junction bases left unmatched: 5. CDR1 is SGHTA and CDR2 is FQGNSA in the germline V gene. The CDR3 has 15 amino acids. The CDR3 DNA is TGTGCCAGCAGCTCGGCTAGCGGGATGACCGGGGAGCTGTTTTTT. It codes for CASSSASGMTGELFF.

V usage is TRBV4-2 and J usage is TRBJ2-1, with D possibly TRBD2 on 6 matching bases. The ends were cut back, 2 bases at V and 9 bases at J, with 14 bases in the middle. This CDR3 has 14 residues. Germline values: CDR1 LGHNA, CDR2 YNFKEQ. The DNA of the CDR3 is TGTGCCAGCAGCCAAACGGGAGCCCTAGGTGAGCAGTTCTTC. Amino acids: CASSQTGALGEQFF.

Many counts were recorded for this clonotype. The chain couples TRBV7-9 to TRBJ2-1; D is uncertain. Looked up from germline, CDR1 is SEHNR and CDR2 is FQNEAQ (reference sequence). There are 11 residues in the CDR3. V was clipped by 3 bases and J by 8 bases, with 5 bases between them. The CDR3 sequence is CASSLADEQFF. The CDR3 DNA is TGTGCCAGCAGCTTGGCCGATGAGCAGTTCTTC.

This clonotype was seen more than once but under ten times. The chain uses TRBV20-1 and TRBJ2-5; maybe TRBD2 (6 bases). CDR1 is DFQATT, CDR2 SNEGSKA, per germline (reference sequence). Trimming cost V 3 bases and J 4 bases, with 24 bases left between them. This CDR3 spans 17 amino acids. CDR3 residues: CSASEEGLLANGETQYF. The DNA for the CDR3 is TGCAGTGCTAGTGAAGAGGGGCTGCTAGCGAATGGAGAGACCCAGTACTTC.

The sample holds a few counts of this clonotype. This chain joins TRBV12-3 or TRBV12-4 and TRBJ1-3; D is ambiguous. V was trimmed by 4 bases and J by 1 base, leaving 17 bases between them. The CDR3 is 17 amino acids. The CDR3 protein is CASSSYSGPPSGNTIYF. CDR3 DNA sequence: TGTGCCAGCAGTTCGTATTCCGGGCCACCTTCTGGAAACACCATATATTTT.

This clonotype was counted a few times. The chain uses TRBV15 and TRBJ1-2; TRBD1 matches 9 bases. V gave up 4 bases and J gave up 7 bases; unmatched junction bases: 7. CDR1 LNHNV and CDR2 YYDKDF come from the germline V gene (reference sequence). The CDR3 consists of 14 residues. This CDR3 is CATSIGQGQGGYTF. As DNA, the CDR3 is TGTGCCACCAGCATTGGACAGGGGCAAGGTGGCTACACCTTC.

This clonotype was found a few times. The rearrangement joins TRBV5-1 to TRBJ1-1, with D maybe TRBD1 (5 bases). V lost 3 bases to trimming and J lost 1 base, with 13 bases between them. The CDR3 has 15 residues. Germline assignment: CDR1 SGHRS and CDR2 YFSETQ. DNA of the CDR3: TGCGCCAGCAGCTCCGAGGGGTATGCGAACACTGAAGCTTTCTTT. Residues: CASSSEGYANTEAFF.

This clonotype was seen a single time. The chain carries TRBV9 and TRBJ2-3, with 7 bases lining up with TRBD2. Germline trimming cut 0 bases from V and 6 bases from J; bases unmatched to any gene: 13. From germline, CDR1 is SGDLS and CDR2 YYNGEE. This CDR3 is 17 amino acids long. DNA of the CDR3: TGTGCCAGCAGCGTAGGTGGGACTAAAGCTTCGGGGGATACGCAGTATTTT. The encoded protein is CASSVGGTKASGDTQYF.

This clonotype has a handful of counts. The rearrangement joins TRBV6-6 to TRBJ2-3; D is ambiguous. CDR1 MNHNY and CDR2 SVGAGI come from the germline V gene (reference sequence). The CDR3 has 13 amino acids. Trimming removed 0 bases from V and 4 bases from J, with 5 bases in between. The CDR3 reads CASSYSPPDTQYF. The DNA for the CDR3 is TGTGCCAGCAGTTACTCCCCCCCAGATACGCAGTATTTT.

This clonotype was observed a few times. This rearrangement joins TRBV15 to TRBJ1-5; D gene unclear. Between the trimmed V and J ends, which lost 1 base and 2 bases, there was a span of 24 bases. Germline CDR1 LNHNV, CDR2 YYDKDF (reference sequence). The CDR3 has 20 amino acids. The CDR3 reads CATSRGSLGLFVSGNQPQHF. DNA for the CDR3: TGTGCCACCAGCAGAGGGTCCCTCGGTTTGTTCGTGTCGGGCAATCAGCCCCAGCATTTT.

This clonotype was observed a handful of times. V gene TRBV12-3 or TRBV12-4 combines with J gene TRBJ1-5; no firm D call. The CDR3 runs to 12 residues. With 6 bases removed from V and 13 bases from J, the gap between germline ends came to 16 bases. The CDR3 coding sequence is TGTGCCAGCAGCCCGGGTCAGCTACGGCAGCATTTT. Protein sequence: CASSPGQLRQHF.

The sample holds many counts of this clonotype. The chain carries TRBV25-1 and TRBJ2-1, with 9 positions matching TRBD2. CDR1 and CDR2 from the germline V gene are MGHDK and SYGVNS. J was trimmed by 4 bases and V by 2 bases; bases with no gene match: 3. The CDR3 runs to 15 residues. CDR3 DNA sequence: TGTGCCAGCAGTGAAGCGGGAGGGCAATACAATGAGCAGTTCTTC. Amino acid sequence: CASSEAGGQYNEQFF. Together with reference TRBV25-1 and TRBJ2-1, the CDR3 gives the full variable domain: EADIYQTPRYLVIGTGKKITLECSQTMGHDKMYWYQQDPGMELHLIHYSYGVNSTEKGDLSSESTVSRIRTEHFPLTLESARPSHTSQYLCASSEAGGQYNEQFFGPGTRLTVL.

This clonotype was seen repeatedly, ten times or more. The V call is TRBV7-8, the J call TRBJ2-6, with 8 bases lining up with TRBD1. Trimming took 5 bases from V and 3 from J; bases not matched to a gene: 15. The length of the CDR3 is 19 residues. Germline-derived CDR1 and CDR2 are SGHVS and FQNEAQ. The CDR3 DNA reads TGTGCCAGCAGCCGTAGACAGGGGTCCTGGTTAGGTGGGGCCAACGTCCTGACTTTC. The encoded protein is CASSRRQGSWLGGANVLTF.

The chain links TRBV24-1 to TRBJ2-7, with TRBD1 identical over 7 bases. Germline values: CDR1 KGHDR, CDR2 SFDVKD. The CDR3 is 15 residues long. Unmatched junction bases numbered 5, after V lost 2 bases and J lost 2 bases. CDR3 in DNA: TGTGCCACCAGTGATTCTACGGGACAGACCTACGAGCAGTACTTC. Its protein product is CATSDSTGQTYEQYF.

This clonotype was observed many times. V and J are TRBV24-1 and TRBJ2-1, with D hard to call. V was shortened by 3 bases and J by 5 bases, with 10 bases between the two germline ends. CDR3 length: 14 amino acids. The germline CDR1 and CDR2 sequences are KGHDR and SFDVKD. The CDR3 is CATSDITSDNEQFF. CDR3 DNA: TGTGCCACCAGTGATATAACCTCAGACAATGAGCAGTTCTTC.

This clonotype appeared many times. Germline and junction disagree at one end, which may indicate a read error. The chain employs TRBV5-1 and TRBJ2-2; D may be TRBD2 (6 bases). Germline CDR1 SGHRS, CDR2 YFSETQ. The CDR3 extends over 15 amino acids. CDR3 sequence: CASSLGGSNTGELFF. CDR3 nucleotides: TGTGCCAGCAGTTTAGGAGGGTCGAACACCGGGGAGCTGTTTTTT.

V gene TRBV6-2 or TRBV6-3 combines with J gene TRBJ2-7; 7 nucleotides line up with TRBD2. The CDR3 runs 14 residues. Germline CDR1 is MNHEY and CDR2 is SVGEGT. With 5 bases clipped from V and 3 bases from J, the junction kept 7 bases outside the gene matches. The CDR3 sequence: CASSPRLADYEQYF. The DNA of the CDR3 is TGTGCCAGCAGTCCTCGACTAGCAGACTACGAGCAGTACTTC.

In its sample, this clonotype was seen a few times. The J gene is TRBJ2-5, the V gene TRBV29-1; D call uncertain. CDR1 is SQVTM, CDR2 ANQGSEA, per germline. V dropped 7 bases and J dropped 5 bases, with 8 bases sitting between them. The CDR3 length is 10 residues. The CDR3 DNA reads as TGCAGCGGGCAATCGGAGACCCAGTACTTC. Translating it yields CSGQSETQYF.

This clonotype was observed a handful of times. This chain joins TRBV4-3 and TRBJ1-1, with a tentative D call TRBD1 (6 bases). CDR3 length: 17 residues. Germline V gene lookup returns CDR1 LGHNA and CDR2 YSLEER. Between the trimmed V and J ends, which lost 0 bases and 1 base, there was a span of 15 bases. As DNA, the CDR3 is TGCGCCAGCAGCCAAGATATGCGGGGGCTAGAGAACACTGAAGCTTTCTTT. Residues: CASSQDMRGLENTEAFF.

The gene calls are TRBV2 and TRBJ2-3, with TRBD2 as a possible D gene (5 bases). Trimming took 8 bases from V and 0 from J, leaving 15 bases between them. This CDR3 has 15 residues. Per germline, CDR1 SNHLY and CDR2 FYNNEI. The CDR3 loop reads CASGGPNRSTDTQYF. Written as DNA, the CDR3 is TGTGCCAGCGGAGGTCCCAACCGGAGCACAGATACGCAGTATTTT.

This clonotype was picked up a small number of times. The V call is TRBV28, the J call TRBJ2-5, with 10 bases matching TRBD1. Per germline, CDR1 MDHEN and CDR2 SYDVKM. The CDR3 extends over 15 amino acids. With 4 bases clipped from V and 4 bases from J, the junction kept 6 bases outside the gene matches. DNA of the CDR3: TGTGCCAGCAGTTCCGGGACAGGGGAAGGAGAGACCCAGTACTTC. It is translated as CASSSGTGEGETQYF. The whole variable domain, filled in from reference TRBV28 and TRBJ2-5, reads DVKVTQSSRYLVKRTGEKVFLECVQDMDHENMFWYRQDPGLGLRLIYFSYDVKMKEKGDIPEGYSVSREKKERFSLILESASTNQTSMYLCASSSGTGEGETQYFGPGTRLLVL.

V is TRBV28 and J is TRBJ2-5; the match to TRBD2 covers 9 bases. This CDR3 has 15 amino acids. Per the germline V gene, CDR1 is MDHEN and CDR2 is SYDVKM. Trimming removed 6 bases from V and 2 bases from J; junction bases left unmatched: 7. As DNA, the CDR3 is TGTGCCAGCAGCCCAGCGGGGGGTCATCAAGAGACCCAGTACTTC. This encodes CASSPAGGHQETQYF.

This clonotype was recorded a few times. V is TRBV21-1 and J is TRBJ2-7. TRBV21-1 is described as a pseudogene. The CDR3 spans 15 residues. The CDR3 spells CASSKWSVEAYEQYF. CDR3 DNA sequence: TGTGCCAGCAGCAAATGGTCAGTTGAAGCCTACGAGCAGTACTTC.

The V and J genes are TRBV11-2 and TRBJ2-1, with TRBD2 matching over 13 bases. J was trimmed by 7 bases and V by 1 base; bases with no gene match: 7. This CDR3 has 17 amino acids. Germline V gives CDR1 SGHAT, CDR2 FQNNGV. In DNA, the CDR3 is TGTGCCAGCAGCTTAGTAGCGACTAGCGGGAGGTGGAATGAGCAGTTCTTC. It is translated as CASSLVATSGRWNEQFF.

The chain employs TRBV12-3 or TRBV12-4 and TRBJ2-1; the D is unclear. The V gene lost 7 bases and the J gene lost 4 bases, with 11 bases spanning the gap. The CDR3 totals 13 residues. CDR3 in DNA: TGTGCCAGCACTATGGGTTATTACAATGAGCAGTTCTTC. It encodes CASTMGYYNEQFF.